Below, 26 T cell receptor beta chains from the same sample are listed, as sequenced in a study of blood T cell repertoires in COVID-19. Profiling relied on immunoSEQ multiplex PCR, and the TCRdb table lists in-frame clones only, not all of them. The sample carries 250,000 to 350,000 clones, less than 90% recorded once. Source material: peripheral blood. The receptor source for this set is a woman in her 70s with COVID-19, enrolled during active disease.

The CDR3 loop reads CASSQGPRGGLRGYTF. In nucleotides, the CDR3 is TGCGCCAGCAGCCAAGGCCCCCGTGGAGGGCTTAGGGGCTACACCTTC. The V call is TRBV4-1, the J call TRBJ1-2; no reliable D call. This CDR3 has 16 amino acids. Trimming pared 1 base from V and 8 bases from J, leaving 20 bases between. CDR1 is MGHRA, CDR2 YSYEKL, per germline.

V gene TRBV5-1 combines with J gene TRBJ1-3; unclear D gene. CDR3 length: 15 residues. Germline V gives CDR1 SGHRS, CDR2 YFSETQ. The V gene lost 4 bases and the J gene lost 1 base, with 12 bases spanning the gap. The CDR3 loop reads CASSVDGKSGNTIYF. Here the CDR3 DNA reads TGCGCCAGCAGCGTAGACGGGAAATCTGGAAACACCATATATTTT.

The chain combines TRBV6-5 with TRBJ1-5, with D perhaps TRBD1 (6 bases). Trimming left V 7 bases short and J 1 base short, with 11 bases between. Germline V gene lookup returns CDR1 MNHEY and CDR2 SVGAGI. CDR3 length: 14 residues. The DNA for the CDR3 is TGTGCCAGCAAAGAGACAGGCAGCAATCAGCCCCAGCATTTT. This gives the protein CASKETGSNQPQHF.

The chain links TRBV28 to TRBJ1-6, with D possibly matching TRBD1 (6 bases). This CDR3 has 14 amino acids. V lost 5 bases, J lost 7 bases, and 12 bases lay in between. Germline V gene sequence: CDR1 MDHEN, CDR2 SYDVKM. The CDR3 region is CASSATGGNSPLHF. CDR3 DNA sequence: TGTGCCAGCAGTGCGACAGGCGGAAATTCACCCCTCCACTTT.

This chain uses TRBV2 with TRBJ1-1; D not resolved. This CDR3 is built from 13 residues. V was trimmed by 6 bases and J by 3 bases, leaving 11 bases between them. Germline V lookup: CDR1 SNHLY, CDR2 FYNNEI. CDR3 region: CASRTTRDTEAFF. The CDR3 DNA is TGTGCCAGCAGGACTACGAGGGACACTGAAGCTTTCTTT.

The chain uses TRBV29-1 and TRBJ1-1; D not resolved. V gave up 4 bases and J gave up 0 bases, with 9 bases separating them. From germline, CDR1 is SQVTM and CDR2 ANQGSEA. The CDR3 is 13 amino acids. This CDR3 reads CSVAKYMNTEAFF. CDR3 DNA: TGCAGCGTTGCTAAGTATATGAACACTGAAGCTTTCTTT. The entire variable domain, with the rest obtained from reference TRBV29-1 and TRBJ1-1, is as follows: SAVISQKPSRDICQRGTSLTIQCQVDSQVTMMFWYRQQPGQSLTLIATANQGSEATYESGFVIDKFPISRPNLTFSTLTVSNMSPEDSSIYLCSVAKYMNTEAFFGQGTRLTVV.

CDR3 sequence (DNA): TGTGCCAGCAGCGAGGGGGGGGACAATCAGCCCCAGCATTTT. Translated, it gives CASSEGGDNQPQHF. This sequence joins TRBV9 and TRBJ1-5, with D perhaps TRBD1 (6 bases). V was shortened by 3 bases and J by 3 bases, with 10 bases between the two germline ends. Germline CDR1 is SGDLS and CDR2 is YYNGEE. This CDR3 region has 14 residues.

The DNA for the CDR3 is TGTGCCAGCAGTCTACAGGGGGGTCAGCCCCAGCATTTT. Translating it yields CASSLQGGQPQHF. The J gene is TRBJ1-5, the V gene TRBV12-3 or TRBV12-4; 8 positions match TRBD1. The ends lost 5 bases at V and 6 bases at J; junction bases unmatched: 3. This CDR3 is 13 amino acids long.

This clone showed up just once. The CDR3 reads CASSQLQGGSEKLFF. In DNA, the CDR3 is TGTGCCAGCAGCCAACTACAGGGTGGGAGTGAAAAACTGTTTTTT. The rearrangement joins TRBV3-1 (or the pseudogene TRBV3-2) to TRBJ1-4, with a tentative D call TRBD1 (6 bases). Trimming cost V 2 bases and J 7 bases, with 14 bases left between them. Looked up from germline, CDR1 is LGHDT and CDR2 is YNNKEL (reference sequence). CDR3 size: 15 residues.

The chain links TRBV7-9 to TRBJ2-2; TRBD1 matches 7 bases. The CDR3 spans 16 residues. Germline values: CDR1 SEHNR, CDR2 FQNEAQ (reference sequence). V shed 0 bases, J shed 7 bases, and the junction held 8 bases outside the gene matches. CDR3 bases: TGTGCCAGCAGCTTAGCGACGACAGGGTTCGTCGGGGAGCTGTTTTTT. This encodes CASSLATTGFVGELFF.

The chain is built from TRBV21-1 and TRBJ2-5; the table's D call, TRBD2, was not checked against the DNA. TRBV21-1 is termed a pseudogene. The CDR3 is made up of 19 amino acids. The CDR3 reads CASSIEVPLRGVRRETQYF. CDR3 nucleotide sequence: TGTGCCAGCAGCATCGAGGTCCCTTTACGGGGAGTCAGGCGGGAGACCCAGTACTTC.

The chain carries TRBV1 and TRBJ2-3; TRBD2 is the table's D call and was not checked against the DNA. TRBV1 is designated a pseudogene. CDR3 length: 18 amino acids. The CDR3 DNA is TGCACCAGCAGCCGAGAAGAGTTGGCGGGGGGGCGTACAGATACGCAGTATTTT. The encoded protein is CTSSREELAGGRTDTQYF.

This chain links TRBV7-9 with TRBJ2-2; D may be TRBD2 (5 bases). With 6 bases removed from V and 0 bases from J, the gap between germline ends came to 14 bases. CDR3 size: 16 residues. Germline-derived CDR1 and CDR2 are SEHNR and FQNEAQ (reference sequence). The CDR3 loop reads CASSSLRAPNTGELFF. The DNA for the CDR3 is TGTGCCAGCAGTTCCTTGAGGGCCCCGAACACCGGGGAGCTGTTTTTT.

The genes are TRBV7-2 and TRBJ2-1; 11 bases are a match to TRBD2. J was trimmed by 6 bases and V by 3 bases; bases with no gene match: 4. The CDR3 is 15 residues long. CDR1 is SGHTA and CDR2 is FQGNSA in the germline V gene. CDR3 sequence (DNA): TGTGCCAGCAGCTTTAGCGGGGGGGTTTCCAATGAGCAGTTCTTC. Encoded protein: CASSFSGGVSNEQFF.

V and J are TRBV7-2 and TRBJ1-5, with 9 bases matching TRBD1. The CDR3 is 14 residues long. The V segment lost 4 bases and the J segment 2 bases; nucleotides outside the gene matches: 0. From germline, CDR1 is SGHTA and CDR2 FQGNSA. The chain's CDR3 is CASSWDRGNQPQHF. The DNA for the CDR3 is TGTGCCAGCAGCTGGGACAGGGGCAATCAGCCCCAGCATTTT.

The CDR3 spells CASSVPKLAGGPETQYF. The CDR3 region has the DNA TGTGCCAGCAGCGTACCGAAACTAGCGGGGGGGCCCGAGACGCAGTATTTT. The rearrangement uses TRBV9 and TRBJ2-3, with 13 nucleotides matching TRBD2. Germline CDR1 is SGDLS and CDR2 is YYNGEE. The CDR3 has 17 amino acids. V lost 1 base, J lost 9 bases, and 11 bases stayed unmatched.

The V gene is TRBV19, the J gene TRBJ2-7; 8 bases map to TRBD1. Germline V gene data show CDR1 as LNHDA and CDR2 as SQIVND (reference sequence). This CDR3 is 14 amino acids long. The junction had 7 bases not matched to a gene; V was cut back by 4 bases and J by 5 bases. This CDR3 is CASSTHRTGNEQYF. CDR3 nucleotide sequence: TGTGCCAGTAGTACTCACCGGACAGGGAACGAGCAGTACTTC.

This clone came up a few times. The V call is TRBV7-9, the J call TRBJ1-1; D is uncertain. The germline V gene encodes CDR1 SEHNR and CDR2 FQNEAQ (reference sequence). CDR3 length: 12 amino acids. With 3 bases removed from V and 5 bases from J, the gap between germline ends came to 7 bases. The DNA for the CDR3 is TGTGCCAGCAGCTTGGGCGAAACTGAAGCTTTCTTT. Translated, it gives CASSLGETEAFF.

This clone was detected only a few times. This chain connects TRBV29-1 to TRBJ1-2; D perhaps matches TRBD1 (6 bases). This CDR3 is built from 13 residues. Germline V CDR1 and CDR2: SQVTM, ANQGSEA. V was trimmed by 6 bases and J by 2 bases, leaving 13 bases between them. CDR3: CSVLTGNNYGYTF. As DNA, the CDR3 is TGCAGCGTCCTGACAGGAAACAACTATGGCTACACCTTC.

V and J are TRBV6-5 and TRBJ1-2, with a tentative D call TRBD1 (5 bases). This CDR3 contains 14 residues. In germline, CDR1 is MNHEY, CDR2 SVGAGI. The V end was cut by 2 bases, the J end by 4 bases, with 11 bases between. DNA of the CDR3: TGTGCCAGCAGTTACGCGACAGCGGGCTATGGCTACACCTTC. Translating gives CASSYATAGYGYTF.

The gene calls are TRBV5-8 and TRBJ1-5; 10 bases are shared with TRBD1. Germline V gene sequence: CDR1 SGHTS, CDR2 YDEGEE. V gave up 1 base and J gave up 10 bases; unmatched junction bases: 11. The CDR3 totals 16 residues. The CDR3 protein is CASSLPRTGGPSPQHF. DNA for the CDR3: TGTGCCAGCAGCTTGCCCAGGACAGGGGGACCGAGCCCCCAGCATTTT.

V is TRBV9 and J is TRBJ2-3, with D possibly TRBD1 on 5 matching bases. Per the germline V gene, CDR1 is SGDLS and CDR2 is YYNGEE. V lost 0 bases and J 2 bases, leaving 13 bases between the germline ends. CDR3 length: 16 residues. The CDR3: CASSVGAGWNTDTQYF. Written as DNA, the CDR3 is TGTGCCAGCAGCGTAGGTGCAGGGTGGAACACAGATACGCAGTATTTT.

The V call is TRBV3-1 (or the pseudogene TRBV3-2), the J call TRBJ2-3; possible D gene TRBD1, 5 bases. The CDR3 runs 16 residues. Trimming removed 6 bases from V and 7 bases from J, with 23 bases in between. From germline, CDR1 is LGHDT and CDR2 YNNKEL (reference sequence). CDR3 nucleotide sequence: TGTGCCAGCAGGTTCTCAGGGATACCCAATCGGAATACGCAGTATTTT. It codes for CASRFSGIPNRNTQYF.

V gene TRBV28 combines with J gene TRBJ2-4, with a possible D match to TRBD2 (5 bases). Germline V CDR1 and CDR2: MDHEN, SYDVKM. This CDR3 region has 15 residues. With 8 bases removed from V and 3 bases from J, the gap between germline ends came to 17 bases. The CDR3 loop is CASGGTVRHKNIQYF. The CDR3 DNA follows: TGTGCCAGCGGAGGAACAGTTCGGCACAAAAACATTCAGTACTTC.

The V gene is TRBV28, the J gene TRBJ1-4; D ambiguous. Germline loops: CDR1 MDHEN, CDR2 SYDVKM. The CDR3 is made up of 14 amino acids. Trimming shortened V by 3 bases and J by 6 bases, and 11 bases separated the two germline ends. The CDR3 coding sequence is TGTGCCAGCAGTTTGCCCGGGATCGATGAAAAACTGTTTTTT. This sequence encodes CASSLPGIDEKLFF. Supplemented by reference TRBV28 and TRBJ1-4, the full variable domain reads DVKVTQSSRYLVKRTGEKVFLECVQDMDHENMFWYRQDPGLGLRLIYFSYDVKMKEKGDIPEGYSVSREKKERFSLILESASTNQTSMYLCASSLPGIDEKLFFGSGTQLSVL.

This chain joins TRBV11-2 and TRBJ1-1; 7 bases align to TRBD1. The V segment lost 0 bases and the J segment 2 bases; nucleotides outside the gene matches: 6. This CDR3 contains 16 residues. Germline assignment: CDR1 SGHAT and CDR2 FQNNGV. Written as DNA, the CDR3 is TGTGCCAGCAGCTTAGATAGGCCAGGGGGAAACACTGAAGCTTTCTTT. Its translation: CASSLDRPGGNTEAFF.